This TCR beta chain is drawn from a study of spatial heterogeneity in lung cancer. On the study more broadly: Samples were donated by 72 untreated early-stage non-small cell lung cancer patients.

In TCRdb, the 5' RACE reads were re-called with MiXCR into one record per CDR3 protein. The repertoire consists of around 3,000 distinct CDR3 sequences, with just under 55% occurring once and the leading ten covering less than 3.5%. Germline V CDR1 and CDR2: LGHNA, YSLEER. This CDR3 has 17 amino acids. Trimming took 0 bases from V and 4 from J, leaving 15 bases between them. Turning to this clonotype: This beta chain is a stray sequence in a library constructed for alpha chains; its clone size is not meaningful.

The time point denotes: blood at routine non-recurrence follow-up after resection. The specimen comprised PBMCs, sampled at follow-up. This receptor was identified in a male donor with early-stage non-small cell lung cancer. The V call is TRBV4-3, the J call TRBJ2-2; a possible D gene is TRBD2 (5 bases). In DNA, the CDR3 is TGCGCCAGCAGCCAAGATTTAGGTGATGCGGGCACCGGGGAGCTGTTTTTT. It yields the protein CASSQDLGDAGTGELFF.